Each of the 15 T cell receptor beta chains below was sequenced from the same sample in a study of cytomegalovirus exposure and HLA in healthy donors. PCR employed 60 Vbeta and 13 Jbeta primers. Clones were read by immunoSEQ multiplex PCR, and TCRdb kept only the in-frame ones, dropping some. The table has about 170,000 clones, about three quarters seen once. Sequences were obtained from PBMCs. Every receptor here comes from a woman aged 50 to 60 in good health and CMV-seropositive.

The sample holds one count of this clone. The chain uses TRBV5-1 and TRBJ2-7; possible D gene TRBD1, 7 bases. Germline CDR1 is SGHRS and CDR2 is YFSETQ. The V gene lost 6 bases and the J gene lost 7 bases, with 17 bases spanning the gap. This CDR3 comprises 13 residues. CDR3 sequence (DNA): TGCGCCAGCACCTTACAGGGGCGGGGAGAGCAGTACTTC. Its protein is CASTLQGRGEQYF.

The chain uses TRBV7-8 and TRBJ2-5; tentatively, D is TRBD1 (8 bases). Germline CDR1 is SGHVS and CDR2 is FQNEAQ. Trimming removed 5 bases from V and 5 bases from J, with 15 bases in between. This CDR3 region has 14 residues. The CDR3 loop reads CASSTRGREETQYF. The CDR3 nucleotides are TGTGCCAGCAGCACCAGGGGGCGGGAGGAGACCCAGTACTTC.

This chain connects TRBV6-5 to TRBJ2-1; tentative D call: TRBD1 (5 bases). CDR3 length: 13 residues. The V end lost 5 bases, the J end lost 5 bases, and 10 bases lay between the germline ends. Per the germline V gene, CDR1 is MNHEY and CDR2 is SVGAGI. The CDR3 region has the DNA TGTGCCAGCAGTCGGACACTTGACAATGAGCAGTTCTTC. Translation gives CASSRTLDNEQFF.

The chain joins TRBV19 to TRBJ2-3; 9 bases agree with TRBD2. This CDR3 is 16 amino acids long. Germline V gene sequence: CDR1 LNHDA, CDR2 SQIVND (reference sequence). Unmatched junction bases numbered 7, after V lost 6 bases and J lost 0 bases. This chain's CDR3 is CASSPGTSLSTDTQYF. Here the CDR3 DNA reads TGTGCCAGTAGCCCTGGGACTAGCCTCAGCACAGATACGCAGTATTTT.

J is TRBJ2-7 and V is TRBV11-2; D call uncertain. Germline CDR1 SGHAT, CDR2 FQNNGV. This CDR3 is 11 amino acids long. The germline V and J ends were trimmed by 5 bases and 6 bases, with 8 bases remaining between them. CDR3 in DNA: TGTGCCAGCAGCCCCTCCCTCGAGCAGTACTTC. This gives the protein CASSPSLEQYF. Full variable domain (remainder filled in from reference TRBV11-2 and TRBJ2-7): EAGVAQSPRYKIIEKRQSVAFWCNPISGHATLYWYQQILGQGPKLLIQFQNNGVVDDSQLPKDRFSAERLKGVDSTLKIQPAKLEDSAVYLCASSPSLEQYFGPGTRLTVT.

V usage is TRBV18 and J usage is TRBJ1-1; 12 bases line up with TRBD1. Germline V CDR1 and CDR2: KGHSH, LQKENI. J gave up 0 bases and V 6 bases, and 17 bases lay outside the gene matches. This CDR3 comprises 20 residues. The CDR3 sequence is CASSTIRDRGRAMVNTEAFF. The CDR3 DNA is TGTGCCAGCTCCACGATCCGGGACAGGGGGCGAGCGATGGTGAACACTGAAGCTTTCTTT. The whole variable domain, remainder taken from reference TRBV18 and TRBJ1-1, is NAGVMQNPRHLVRRRGQEARLRCSPMKGHSHVYWYRQLPEEGLKFMVYLQKENIIDESGMPKERFSAEFPKEGPSILRIQQVVRGDSAAYFCASSTIRDRGRAMVNTEAFFGQGTRLTVV.

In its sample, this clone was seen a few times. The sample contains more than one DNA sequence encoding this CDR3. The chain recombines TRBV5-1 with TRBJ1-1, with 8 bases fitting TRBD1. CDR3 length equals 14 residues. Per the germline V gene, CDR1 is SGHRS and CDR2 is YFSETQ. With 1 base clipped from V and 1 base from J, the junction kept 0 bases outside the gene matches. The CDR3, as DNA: TGCGCCAGCAGCTTGCAGGGGGCGAACACTGAAGCTTTCTTT. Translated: CASSLQGANTEAFF.

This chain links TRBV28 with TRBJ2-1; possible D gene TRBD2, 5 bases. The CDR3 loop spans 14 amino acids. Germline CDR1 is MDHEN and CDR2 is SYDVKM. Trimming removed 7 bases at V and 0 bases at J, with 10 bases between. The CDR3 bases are TGTGCCAGCACTAAGGCGGGCTCCTACAATGAGCAGTTCTTC. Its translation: CASTKAGSYNEQFF.

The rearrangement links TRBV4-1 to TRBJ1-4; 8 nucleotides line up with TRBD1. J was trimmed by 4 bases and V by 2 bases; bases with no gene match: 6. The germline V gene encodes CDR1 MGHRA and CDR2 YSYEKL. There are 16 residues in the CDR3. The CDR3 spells CASSQKTTGDNEKLFF. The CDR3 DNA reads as TGCGCCAGCAGCCAAAAGACGACAGGGGATAATGAAAAACTGTTTTTT.

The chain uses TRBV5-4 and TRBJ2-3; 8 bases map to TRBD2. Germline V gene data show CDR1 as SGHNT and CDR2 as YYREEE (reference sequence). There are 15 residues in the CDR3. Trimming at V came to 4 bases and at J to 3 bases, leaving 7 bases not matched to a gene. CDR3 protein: CASSPVTGGTDTQYF. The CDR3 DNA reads TGTGCCAGCAGCCCCGTGACGGGGGGGACAGATACGCAGTATTTT.

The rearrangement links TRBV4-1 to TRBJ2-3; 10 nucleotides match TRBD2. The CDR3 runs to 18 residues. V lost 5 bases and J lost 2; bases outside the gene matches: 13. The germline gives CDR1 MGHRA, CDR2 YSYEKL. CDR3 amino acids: CASSIPTGTSDPTDTQYF. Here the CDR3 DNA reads TGCGCCAGCAGCATACCCACCGGGACTAGCGACCCCACAGATACGCAGTATTTT.

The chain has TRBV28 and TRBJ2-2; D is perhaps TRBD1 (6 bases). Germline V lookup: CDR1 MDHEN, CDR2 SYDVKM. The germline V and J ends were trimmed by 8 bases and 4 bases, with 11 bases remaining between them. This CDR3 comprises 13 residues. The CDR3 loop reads CASDRTPTGELFF. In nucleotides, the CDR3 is TGTGCCAGCGACAGGACCCCCACCGGGGAGCTGTTTTTT. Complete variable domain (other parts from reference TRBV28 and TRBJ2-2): DVKVTQSSRYLVKRTGEKVFLECVQDMDHENMFWYRQDPGLGLRLIYFSYDVKMKEKGDIPEGYSVSREKKERFSLILESASTNQTSMYLCASDRTPTGELFFGEGSRLTVL.

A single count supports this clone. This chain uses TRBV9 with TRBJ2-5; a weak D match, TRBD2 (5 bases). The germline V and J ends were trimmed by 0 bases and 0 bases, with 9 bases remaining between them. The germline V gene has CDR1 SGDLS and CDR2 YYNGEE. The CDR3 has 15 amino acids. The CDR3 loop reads CASSVDEGYQETQYF. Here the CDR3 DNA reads TGTGCCAGCAGCGTAGACGAGGGCTACCAAGAGACCCAGTACTTC.

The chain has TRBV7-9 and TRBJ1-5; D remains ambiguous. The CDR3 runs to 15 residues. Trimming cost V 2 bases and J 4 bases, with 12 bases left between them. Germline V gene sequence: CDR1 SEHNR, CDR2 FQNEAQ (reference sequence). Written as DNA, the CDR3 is TGTGCCAGCAGCTTATCAAGCGGAACTAATCAGCCCCAGCATTTT. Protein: CASSLSSGTNQPQHF.

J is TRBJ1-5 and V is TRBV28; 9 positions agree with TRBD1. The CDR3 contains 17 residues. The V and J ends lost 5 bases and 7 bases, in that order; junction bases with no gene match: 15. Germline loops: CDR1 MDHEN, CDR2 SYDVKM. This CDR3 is CASSQRRYGTGNQPQHF. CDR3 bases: TGTGCCAGCAGTCAAAGGAGATACGGGACAGGGAACCAGCCCCAGCATTTT.